Below are 30 T cell receptor beta chains sequenced from a single sample in a study of blood T cells in healthy people across ages (dated by TCRdb to 2015 to 2017). The method behind the library was 5' RACE. TCRdb shows the sequencer as Illumina HiSeq 2500. A second about 7 to 11 cycle PCR used a sample-barcoded 5' primer and a J-beta primer mix. TCRdb took the public reads, trimmed them with fastp at Q25, ran MiXCR for clone calling and kept in-frame beta chains. CDR3 protein sequences are deduplicated, and each keeps its most common genes and DNA. The sample data list 600,000 or so distinct CDR3 sequences, and approximately 30% of these were observed just once. The ten largest make up approximately 15% of the sample. Input material: blood. Receptor source: a woman aged 80 or over in good health.

In its sample, this clonotype was seen many times. The rearrangement uses TRBV7-8 and TRBJ2-7; 11 nucleotides line up with TRBD1. CDR3 size: 16 residues. Per the germline V gene, CDR1 is SGHVS and CDR2 is FQNEAQ. V trimming: 5 bases; J trimming: 0 bases; junction bases outside the gene matches: 6. Here the CDR3 DNA reads TGTGCCAGCAGCAGAGGACAGGGGGCCTACTCCTACGAGCAGTACTTC. Translating gives CASSRGQGAYSYEQYF.

Ten or more counts support this clonotype. The V gene is TRBV4-3, the J gene TRBJ1-4, with TRBD1 matching 7 bases. V dropped 0 bases and J dropped 7; count of bases not matched to a gene: 8. Germline CDR1 LGHNA, CDR2 YSLEER. This CDR3 region has 16 residues. The CDR3 sequence is CASSQDSPGGGEKLFF. DNA for the CDR3: TGCGCCAGCAGCCAAGATTCCCCAGGGGGGGGTGAAAAACTGTTTTTT.

The chain recombines TRBV7-2 with TRBJ2-1, with 8 bases matching TRBD2. The CDR3 is made up of 15 amino acids. Trimming took 5 bases from V and 10 from J; bases not matched to a gene: 13. Germline-derived CDR1 and CDR2 are SGHTA and FQGNSA. CDR3 residues: CASSPRDGGVREQFF. DNA of the CDR3: TGTGCCAGCAGCCCTCGCGACGGGGGGGTGCGAGAGCAGTTCTTC.

There are many counts of this clonotype. The rearrangement joins TRBV9 to TRBJ2-7, with D perhaps matching TRBD2 (5 bases). Trimming pared 4 bases from V and 3 bases from J, leaving 20 bases between. This CDR3 is built from 16 residues. The germline CDR1 and CDR2 sequences are SGDLS and YYNGEE. The CDR3, as DNA: TGTGCCAGCAGCCCCTACCGGGCGGGCAGGAGCTACGAGCAGTACTTC. As protein: CASSPYRAGRSYEQYF.

This clonotype was observed a handful of times. This chain links TRBV25-1 with TRBJ2-4, with a weak D call TRBD1 (5 bases). The J call is uncertain, as TRBJ2-7 better fits the DNA end. The length of the CDR3 is 15 residues. Looked up from germline, CDR1 is MGHDK and CDR2 is SYGVNS. CDR3 nucleotides: TGTGCCAGCAGTGAAACAGGTTTCCTGTACTACGAGCAGTACTTC. Translating it yields CASSETGFLYYEQYF.

A note on this clonotype: A much larger clone lies a single base off, so this may be a read error. This rearrangement joins TRBV5-1 to TRBJ2-6; a possible D gene is TRBD2 (5 bases). This CDR3 contains 16 residues. Germline assignment: CDR1 SGHRS and CDR2 YFSETQ. The CDR3 sequence is CAGSLEEGSGANVLTF. CDR3 nucleotide sequence: TGCGCCGGCAGCTTGGAAGAGGGCTCCGGGGCCAACGTCCTGACTTTC.

There are many counts of this clonotype. The rearrangement links TRBV12-3 or TRBV12-4 to TRBJ1-4; 7 bases agree with TRBD1. After removal of 5 bases from V and 5 bases from J, the junction contained 5 bases not matched to a gene. The CDR3 is made up of 14 amino acids. CDR3 region: CASSLQGGNEKLFF. The CDR3, as DNA: TGTGCCAGCAGTCTCCAGGGGGGGAATGAAAAACTGTTTTTT.

This clonotype was seen at least ten times. V usage is TRBV27 and J usage is TRBJ2-1; 10 bases are a match to TRBD1. Trimming cost V 2 bases and J 1 base; bases outside gene matches: 2. Germline CDR1 and CDR2: MNHEY and SMNVEV (reference sequence). The length of the CDR3 is 16 residues. DNA for the CDR3: TGTGCCAGCAGTTTAAAGGGACAGGGGTCCTACAATGAGCAGTTCTTC. Translation gives CASSLKGQGSYNEQFF.

This clonotype was picked up many times. This chain links TRBV6-6 with TRBJ2-6; D uncertain. CDR3 length equals 12 residues. The germline gives CDR1 MNHNY, CDR2 SVGAGI (reference sequence). With 0 bases removed from V and 13 bases from J, the gap between germline ends came to 7 bases. The CDR3 DNA reads as TGTGCCAGCAGTTACTCAGGCGGTGTCCTGACTTTC. This gives the protein CASSYSGGVLTF.

This clonotype was counted at least ten times. The chain couples TRBV5-1 to TRBJ1-1; tentative D call: TRBD1 (5 bases). Trimming removed 6 bases at V and 1 base at J, with 13 bases between. Germline assignment: CDR1 SGHRS and CDR2 YFSETQ. The CDR3 extends over 14 amino acids. The CDR3 spells CASKVAGWNTEAFF. Written as DNA, the CDR3 is TGCGCCAGCAAGGTTGCAGGGTGGAACACTGAAGCTTTCTTT.

The V gene is TRBV11-2, the J gene TRBJ2-7; possible D gene TRBD2, 7 bases. CDR3 length equals 17 residues. V was trimmed by 1 base and J by 7 bases, leaving 23 bases between them. The germline V gene has CDR1 SGHAT and CDR2 FQNNGV. The CDR3 reads CASSLGVGAGAYNEQYF. CDR3 sequence (DNA): TGTGCCAGCAGCTTAGGGGTAGGGGCGGGGGCCTACAATGAGCAGTACTTC.

Comment on this clonotype: A read error may account for a junction end that differs from germline. The chain links TRBV5-1 to TRBJ2-5; D may be TRBD2 (7 bases). CDR1 is SGHRS and CDR2 is YFSETQ in the germline V gene. The length of the CDR3 is 13 residues. The CDR3 DNA is TGCGCCAGCAGCTTAAGGGGGGGCGAGACCCGGTACTTC. Protein product: CASSLRGGETRYF.

Remarks on this clonotype: This may arise from a read error, as a much more abundant clone is one base away. The rearrangement uses TRBV5-1 and TRBJ2-5; a weak D match, TRBD2 (6 bases). The CDR3 runs to 13 residues. V dropped 4 bases and J dropped 11 bases, with 18 bases sitting between them. CDR1 and CDR2 from the germline V gene are SGHRS and YFSETQ. Here the CDR3 reads CASSLGLYNEQYF. CDR3 bases: TGCGCCAGCAGCCTAGGACTATACAATGAGCAGTACTTC.

In the case of this clonotype: Compared with germline, one end of the junction differs, possibly owing to a read error. CDR3: CASSLVTATGAFF. CDR3 DNA: TGTGCCAGCAGCTTAGTCACGGCCACTGGAGCTTTCTTT. The chain recombines TRBV7-6 with TRBJ1-1; D is unresolved. CDR1 SGHVS and CDR2 FNYEAQ come from the germline V gene. There are 13 residues in the CDR3.

This clonotype was found a few times. A read error may be the cause here, since a much bigger clone is one base away. The rearrangement uses TRBV5-1 and TRBJ2-3; 7 nucleotides line up with TRBD2. This CDR3 has 15 residues. V was pared by 3 bases and J by 2 bases, with 6 bases of the junction left unmatched. Germline V lookup: CDR1 SGHRS, CDR2 YFSETQ. The CDR3 coding sequence is TGCGCCAGCAGCTGGGGAGGGCAGGTCACAGATACGCAGTATTTT. It codes for CASSWGGQVTDTQYF.

V gene TRBV5-1 combines with J gene TRBJ2-1, with 10 bases fitting TRBD2. CDR3 length: 14 amino acids. Germline V gene lookup returns CDR1 SGHRS and CDR2 YFSETQ. Trimming took 6 bases from V and 6 from J; bases not matched to a gene: 6. DNA for the CDR3: TGCGCCAGCACATCGGCTAGCGGGAGCAATGAGCAGTTCTTC. Translated: CASTSASGSNEQFF. The whole variable domain, filled in from reference TRBV5-1 and TRBJ2-1, reads KAGVTQTPRYLIKTRGQQVTLSCSPISGHRSVSWYQQTPGQGLQFLFEYFSETQRNKGNFPGRFSGRQFSNSRSEMNVSTLELGDSALYLCASTSASGSNEQFFGPGTRLTVL.

This clonotype showed up many times. The DNA for the CDR3 is TGTGCCAGCAGCTTATTGAGCCAAGACATTTACTATGGCTACACCTTC. As protein: CASSLLSQDIYYGYTF. The chain joins TRBV7-9 to TRBJ1-2; D uncertain. The length of the CDR3 is 16 residues. From germline, CDR1 is SEHNR and CDR2 FQNEAQ (reference sequence). Trimming shortened V by 2 bases and J by 3 bases, and 16 bases separated the two germline ends.

At least ten counts were recorded for this clonotype. The chain recombines TRBV7-9 with TRBJ2-7; no firm D call. Deletions cut 4 bases from V and 3 bases from J, with 10 bases between. Germline V lookup: CDR1 SEHNR, CDR2 FQNEAQ (reference sequence). The CDR3 length is 13 residues. The CDR3 DNA follows: TGTGCCAGCAGCTCCCCCGGCGGCTACGAGCAGTACTTC. Translating gives CASSSPGGYEQYF.

A remark on this clonotype: A much bigger clone sits one base away, suggesting this may be a read error. DNA for the CDR3: TGTGCCGGCAGTGTACGGGGGCAGTTCAATGAGCAGTTCTTC. Translated, it gives CAGSVRGQFNEQFF. The chain combines TRBV25-1 with TRBJ2-1; the D call may be TRBD1 or TRBD2 (6 bases each). The CDR3 totals 14 residues. Germline lookup yields CDR1 MGHDK and CDR2 SYGVNS.

This chain joins TRBV4-3 and TRBJ2-3; 9 bases align to TRBD2. The trim removed 0 bases at V and 6 bases at J, leaving 10 bases unmatched. The CDR3 is made up of 17 amino acids. Germline V gene data show CDR1 as LGHNA and CDR2 as YSLEER. CDR3 in amino acids: CASSQDGAGGPGDTQYF. The CDR3 bases are TGCGCCAGCAGCCAAGATGGGGCGGGGGGGCCAGGGGATACGCAGTATTTT.

This clonotype was seen at least ten times. The genes are TRBV30 and TRBJ2-4, with D perhaps TRBD1 or TRBD2 (6 bases each). The CDR3 is made up of 16 amino acids. Germline CDR1 reads GTSNPN; CDR2 reads SVGIG (reference sequence). Trimming pared 4 bases from V and 6 bases from J, leaving 22 bases between. The CDR3 here is CAWTTRGGLGGNIQYF. For the CDR3, the DNA is TGTGCCTGGACCACCCGAGGGGGGCTGGGGGGAAACATTCAGTACTTC.

This rearrangement joins TRBV6-1 to TRBJ2-2; D is possibly TRBD1 (5 bases). Germline V gene data show CDR1 as MNHNS and CDR2 as SASEGT. Trimming pared 6 bases from V and 4 bases from J, leaving 15 bases between. This CDR3 region has 15 residues. CDR3 in DNA: TGTGCCAGCAGCCTCGCGGACATCCTCACCGGGGAGCTGTTTTTT. The encoded protein is CASSLADILTGELFF.

This clonotype appeared many times. The chain is built from TRBV7-8 and TRBJ2-7; 8 bases are a match to TRBD1. Germline V lookup: CDR1 SGHVS, CDR2 FQNEAQ. The trim removed 5 bases at V and 1 base at J, leaving 13 bases unmatched. The length of the CDR3 is 17 residues. The CDR3 DNA sequence: TGTGCCAGCAGCCCTAGCGACAGGGGAGACATATCCTACGAGCAGTACTTC. Its protein is CASSPSDRGDISYEQYF.

A remark on this clonotype: With a much larger clone just one base away, this may be a read error. The V call is TRBV7-8, the J call TRBJ1-2; TRBD1 is a possible D gene (5 bases). Per germline, CDR1 SGHVS and CDR2 FQNEAQ. The CDR3 extends over 14 amino acids. Trimming removed 8 bases from V and 8 bases from J, with 21 bases in between. The CDR3 nucleotides are TGTGCCAGCGGCGTAAACAGGATGGAACGGGGCTACACCTTC. This translates into CASGVNRMERGYTF.

Note on this clonotype: A read error may produce the germline difference seen at one junction end. V gene TRBV28 combines with J gene TRBJ1-2; D call uncertain. The V gene's germline CDR1 is MDHEN and CDR2 SYDVKM. The CDR3 contains 11 residues. The CDR3 DNA reads TGTACCAGCAGTCCGGGCTATGGCTACACCTTC. As protein: CTSSPGYGYTF.

At least ten counts were recorded for this clonotype. This chain connects TRBV20-1 to TRBJ1-4; 9 bases align to TRBD1. The V gene's germline CDR1 is DFQATT and CDR2 SNEGSKA (reference sequence). There are 18 residues in the CDR3. After removal of 4 bases from V and 1 base from J, the junction contained 13 bases not matched to a gene. The chain's CDR3 is CSAIIGQGFSETNEKLFF. The CDR3 nucleotides read TGCAGTGCTATAATTGGACAGGGGTTTTCGGAAACTAATGAAAAACTGTTTTTT.

This clonotype was found a few times. A much larger clone lies a single base off, so this may be a read error. The chain links TRBV20-1 to TRBJ1-2; D is uncertain. The CDR3 has 10 residues. The germline V gene encodes CDR1 DFQATT and CDR2 SNEGSKA (reference sequence). DNA of the CDR3: TGCAGTGCTAGAGCTGTTGGCTGCACCTTC. It codes for CSARAVGCTF.

The V and J genes are TRBV25-1 and TRBJ1-6; no firm D call. Looked up from germline, CDR1 is MGHDK and CDR2 is SYGVNS. V was shortened by 1 base and J by 9 bases, with 13 bases between the two germline ends. This CDR3 comprises 15 residues. This CDR3 is CASSESGGFVSPLHF. The CDR3 DNA reads as TGTGCCAGCAGTGAATCCGGAGGGTTTGTTTCACCCCTCCACTTT.

This clonotype was observed at least ten times. The V and J genes are TRBV7-2 and TRBJ2-1; TRBD1 agrees at 8 bases. Germline V gene sequence: CDR1 SGHTA, CDR2 FQGNSA. This CDR3 is built from 18 residues. The junction had 13 bases not matched to a gene; V was cut back by 5 bases and J by 1 base. The CDR3 region is CASSPITSRGQSYNEQFF. CDR3 bases: TGTGCCAGCAGCCCCATCACCTCCAGGGGGCAATCCTACAATGAGCAGTTCTTC.

This chain links TRBV5-5 with TRBJ2-3, with a weak D call TRBD2 (5 bases). In germline, CDR1 is SGHKS, CDR2 YYEKEE (reference sequence). CDR3 length: 16 amino acids. V lost 4 bases, J lost 0 bases, and 15 bases lay in between. In DNA, the CDR3 is TGTGCCAGCAGCCTTGACTACGACTCTAGCACAGATACGCAGTATTTT. As protein: CASSLDYDSSTDTQYF.